Below, 9 T cell receptor beta chains from the same sample are listed, as sequenced in a study of blood T cells in healthy people across ages (dated by TCRdb to 2015 to 2017). The library relied on 5' RACE. Sequencer: Illumina HiSeq 2500. A second about 7 to 11 cycle PCR used a sample-barcoded 5' primer and a J-beta primer mix. TCRdb ran its own pipeline on the public reads, namely fastp trimming at Q25 and MiXCR clone calling, and kept in-frame beta chains. Each entry merges the rows of one CDR3 protein and shows their most common DNA and genes. The sample table lists 1.6 million or so distinct CDR3 sequences, about 35% of them with a count of one. The top ten constitute roughly 10% of the sample. Sequences were obtained from blood. Receptors originate from a woman in her 30s in good health.

This clonotype came up many times. This sequence joins TRBV4-1 and TRBJ2-7; D remains unclear. V dropped 5 bases and J dropped 6 bases, with 11 bases sitting between them. The germline CDR1 and CDR2 sequences are MGHRA and YSYEKL. This CDR3 is built from 12 residues. DNA for the CDR3: TGCGCCAGCAGCAGCGCAGGTTCCGAGCAGTACTTC. Translating gives CASSSAGSEQYF.

This clonotype was picked up a small number of times. The chain is built from TRBV6-5 and TRBJ2-5; 9 bases agree with TRBD1. Germline CDR1 MNHEY, CDR2 SVGAGI. The CDR3 contains 15 residues. V lost 10 bases to trimming and J lost 2 bases; unmatched junction nucleotides: 11. CDR3 DNA: TGTGCCATCCCGGCTGGGACAGGGCATCAAGAGACCCAGTACTTC. Its translation: CAIPAGTGHQETQYF.

This clonotype was counted a few times. The chain recombines TRBV4-1 with TRBJ2-7; TRBD2 agrees at 10 bases. CDR1 is MGHRA and CDR2 is YSYEKL in the germline V gene. J gave up 4 bases and V 4 bases, and 10 bases lay outside the gene matches. This CDR3 region has 16 residues. CDR3 sequence (DNA): TGCGCCAGCAGCCTTTCGACTAGCGGGTGGCAATACGAGCAGTACTTC. Its protein product is CASSLSTSGWQYEQYF.

A remark on this clonotype: This could be a read error, since a much larger clone is one nucleotide away. This chain links TRBV25-1 with TRBJ2-5; no firm D call. CDR1 is MGHDK, CDR2 SYGVNS, per germline. Trimming cost V 6 bases and J 5 bases, with 13 bases left between them. The CDR3 runs 13 residues. The CDR3 DNA follows: TGTGCCAGCAGGATGCCCTCCCGGGAGACCCAGTACTTC. Its protein product is CASRMPSRETQYF.

Turning to this clonotype: A read error may account for a junction end that differs from germline. This chain joins TRBV18 and TRBJ2-5; D ambiguous. Per germline, CDR1 KGHSH and CDR2 LQKENI. This CDR3 is 13 amino acids long. The chain's CDR3 is CVSSPRLQETQYF. The CDR3, as DNA: TGTGTCAGCTCACCTCGTCTACAAGAGACCCAGTACTTC.

This clonotype occurred a few times. The rearrangement joins TRBV25-1 to TRBJ2-7; D is uncertain. This CDR3 is 16 amino acids long. V lost 2 bases and J lost 3, with 17 bases in between. In germline, CDR1 is MGHDK, CDR2 SYGVNS. The chain's CDR3 is CASSEKNVAAYYEQYF. CDR3 DNA: TGTGCCAGCAGTGAAAAGAACGTGGCAGCTTACTACGAGCAGTACTTC.

The chain links TRBV10-3 to TRBJ2-1; D tentatively fits TRBD1 or TRBD2 (7 bases each). This CDR3 is 13 amino acids long. Germline lookup yields CDR1 ENHRY and CDR2 SYGVKD. V was pared by 7 bases and J by 10 bases, with 17 bases between. CDR3 loop: CAITGRGGTEQFF. As DNA, the CDR3 is TGTGCCATCACGGGCAGGGGGGGAACGGAGCAGTTCTTC.

CDR3 in amino acids: CASRGDHSNQPQHF. Written as DNA, the CDR3 is TGTGCCAGCAGGGGAGACCATAGCAATCAGCCCCAGCATTTT. The V gene is TRBV12-3 or TRBV12-4, the J gene TRBJ1-5; D ambiguous. The CDR3 is 14 amino acids. V lost 6 bases, J lost 0 bases, and 9 bases lay in between.

This clonotype came up a few times. V usage is TRBV10-3 and J usage is TRBJ1-2; 7 positions match TRBD1. This CDR3 is built from 13 residues. Germline V gives CDR1 ENHRY, CDR2 SYGVKD. The V segment lost 2 bases and the J segment 6 bases; nucleotides outside the gene matches: 3. The CDR3 sequence: CAISEIQGDGYTF. The CDR3 coding sequence is TGTGCCATCAGTGAGATCCAGGGGGATGGCTACACCTTC.